The 7 T cell receptor beta chains reported below all come from one sample, sequenced in a study of shared clonotypes between healthy human individuals. Assay used: immunoSEQ multiplex PCR; TCRdb lists only in-frame clones, some missing. Of hundreds of thousands of clones listed, around 67% are singletons. The sample taken for sequencing was memory CD4+ T cells sorted from blood. Subset of the sample: CD45RA-negative fraction. These receptor sequences come from a woman aged 30 to 39 in good health.

The chain links TRBV28 to TRBJ1-5, with D tentatively TRBD1 (5 bases). The germline gives CDR1 MDHEN, CDR2 SYDVKM. The CDR3 is 12 amino acids. V dropped 10 bases and J dropped 4 bases, with 11 bases sitting between them. The chain's CDR3 is CATAGYNQPQHF. The CDR3 DNA reads TGTGCCACCGCAGGGTATAATCAGCCCCAGCATTTT.

The CDR3 nucleotides read TGTGCCAGCAGCTCTCCGGGACAGGGGGTATACACCATATATTTT. Translated: CASSSPGQGVYTIYF. The chain employs TRBV13 and TRBJ1-3, with 11 nucleotides matching TRBD1. Per the germline V gene, CDR1 is PRHDT and CDR2 is FYEKMQ (reference sequence). The CDR3 extends over 15 amino acids. J was trimmed by 8 bases and V by 4 bases; bases with no gene match: 7.

The rearrangement links TRBV28 to TRBJ2-7; TRBD1 matches at 11 bases. This CDR3 is 14 amino acids long. Per germline, CDR1 MDHEN and CDR2 SYDVKM. The V gene end was trimmed by 5 bases and the J gene end by 7 bases; junction bases not matched to a gene: 7. This chain's CDR3 is CASSPGQGVEEQYF. CDR3 nucleotide sequence: TGTGCCAGCAGTCCGGGACAGGGGGTTGAGGAGCAGTACTTC.

The chain links TRBV2 to TRBJ2-2; no reliable D call. The CDR3 has 15 residues. CDR1 and CDR2 (germline): SNHLY, FYNNEI. V lost 7 bases, J lost 0 bases, and 12 bases lay in between. The CDR3 protein is CASKSQLANTGELFF. The DNA of the CDR3 is TGTGCCAGCAAATCGCAATTAGCGAACACCGGGGAGCTGTTTTTT.

J is TRBJ2-1 and V is TRBV11-2, with 11 bases lining up with TRBD2. The CDR3 contains 16 residues. Looked up from germline, CDR1 is SGHAT and CDR2 is FQNNGV. The trim removed 11 bases at V and 6 bases at J, leaving 15 bases unmatched. The CDR3 DNA is TGTGCCTGGTCCTTTAGCGGGAGGGCCTTAGGCAATGAGCAGTTCTTC. Its protein product is CAWSFSGRALGNEQFF.

The V and J genes are TRBV5-4 and TRBJ2-5; 7 bases are shared with TRBD2. From germline, CDR1 is SGHNT and CDR2 YYREEE (reference sequence). The CDR3 spans 13 residues. Trimming took 4 bases from V and 5 from J; bases not matched to a gene: 5. The CDR3: CASSSGIPETQYF. The CDR3 DNA is TGTGCCAGCAGCAGCGGGATCCCGGAGACCCAGTACTTC.

This rearrangement joins TRBV27 to TRBJ1-5; D remains unclear. The V end was cut by 5 bases, the J end by 0 bases, with 8 bases between. The germline V gene encodes CDR1 MNHEY and CDR2 SMNVEV (reference sequence). This CDR3 is 14 amino acids long. The CDR3 sequence: CASSKQISNQPQHF. DNA for the CDR3: TGTGCCAGCAGTAAACAGATTAGCAATCAGCCCCAGCATTTT.